Listed below are T cell receptor beta chains from one sample, sequenced in a study of blood T cells in healthy people across ages. TCRdb independently ran MiXCR on the 5' RACE reads; one entry per CDR3 protein. The sample contains 700,000 to 900,000 distinct CDR3 sequences, under 30% of which appear only once. These data were also filed under a second study, of T cells of mothers and their children.

The sequenced sample was blood. The receptors shown here come from a boy aged 5-17 years in good health. The conserved cysteine and the conserved F or W are not part of the CDR3 here. Fields, in order: J gene, V gene, CDR3 protein.

TRBJ1-4 TRBV12-3/TRBV12-4 ASTQGGPGKLF
TRBJ2-3 TRBV10-1 ASSDRTSTDAQY
TRBJ2-1 TRBV6-4 ASGWRSPGNEQF
TRBJ1-1 TRBV4-2 ASSQDSLGTSWSTEAF
TRBJ1-3 TRBV20-1 SARDSLSGNTIY
TRBJ2-5 TRBV29-1 SVEGGVQETQY
TRBJ2-1 TRBV20-1 SARDPSGGAHYNEQF
TRBJ2-5 TRBV2 ASSEEGTSGGETQY
TRBJ1-1 TRBV4-2 ASSQGGAAF
TRBJ2-3 TRBV27 ASSLFAGSKDTQY
NA TRBV25-1 ASSERGQDHGGEQF
TRBJ2-1 TRBV7-2 ASSDMGYNEQF
TRBJ2-7 TRBV28 ASSLTLQGSYEQY
TRBJ1-4 TRBV12-3/TRBV12-4 ASSFWSNEKLF
TRBJ2-7 TRBV4-1 ASSPQTGTGTYEQY
NA TRBV28 ASSSGLAGTDEQY
NA TRBV11-2 ASSLNSPSYEQY
TRBJ1-1 TRBV20-1 SGVNTVNTEAF
TRBJ2-5 TRBV27 ASSLFSGKVSQETQY
TRBJ1-5 TRBV2 ASSELRVYSNQPQH
TRBJ2-2 TRBV12-3/TRBV12-4 ASSRDSITGELF
TRBJ2-5 TRBV7-2 ASSLVVEDRGSEY
TRBJ1-2 TRBV6-2/TRBV6-3 ASRLQGSGYT